These T cell receptor beta chains were read from a single sample in a study of immune evolution from preneoplasia to lung adenocarcinoma. Clones were sequenced by immunoSEQ multiplex PCR, and TCRdb holds only the in-frame ones, with some missing. This sample has 4,400 or so clones, with around three quarters found just once. What was sequenced was FFPE adjacent normal lung tissue. The receptors stem from a person between 60 and 79 years old with lung adenocarcinoma. CDR3s include the opening cysteine and the closing phenylalanine or tryptophan. The D gene is left open where the match is weak. Clone size, where shown, is once, few, many, or a class for clones that have expanded.

J gene | clone size | V gene | D gene | CDR3 DNA | CDR3 protein
TRBJ2-5 | few | TRBV18 | TRBD2 | TGTGCCAGCTCACCACCCCAGATACTAGCGGGAGTCGAGGAGACCCAGTACTTC | CASSPPQILAGVEETQYF
TRBJ2-5 | - | TRBV5-1 | - | TGCGCCAGCAGCTTGGAAAGAAGCGAGACCCAGTACTTC | CASSLERSETQYF
TRBJ1-2 | - | TRBV7-9 | - | TGTGCCAGCAGCTTCGGGCTAAAAGGGGCCGCTAACTATGGCTACACCTTC | CASSFGLKGAANYGYTF
TRBJ2-5 | - | TRBV4-1 | - | TGCGCCAGCAGCCAACAAAAGGACAGCCGAGAGACCCAGTACTTC | CASSQQKDSRETQYF
TRBJ2-5 | - | TRBV7-9 | - | TGTGCCAGCGGGGGGCCAGGGAGCGGGGAGACCCAGTACTTC | CASGGPGSGETQYF
TRBJ1-1 | - | TRBV7-2 | TRBD1 | TGTGCCAGCAGCTCGACAGGGAGAGCTGAAGCTTTCTTT | CASSSTGRAEAFF
TRBJ2-7 | - | TRBV4-1 | TRBD1 | TGCGCCAGCAGCCACCGAGGACAGGAATCCTACGAGCAGTACTTC | CASSHRGQESYEQYF
TRBJ2-5 | - | TRBV7-6 | TRBD1 | TGTGCCAGCAGCTCGGACGGACAGGGGAAGACCCAGTACTTC | CASSSDGQGKTQYF
TRBJ2-1 | once | TRBV11-3 | - | TGTGCCAGCAGCTTAGAATGGGCTAGCCTAAGGAGAAACAATGAGCAGTTCTTC | CASSLEWASLRRNNEQFF
TRBJ2-2 | - | TRBV6-4 | TRBD1 | TGTGCCAGTGGGACAGCGAACACCGGGGAGCTGTTTTTT | CASGTANTGELFF
TRBJ1-5 | - | TRBV7-2 | - | TGTGCCAGCAGCTTAGTCCCCAATTCCAATCAGCCCCAGCATTTT | CASSLVPNSNQPQHF
TRBJ2-5 | once | TRBV18 | - | TGTGCCAGCTCACCACCGGGGGCAGGCCCCCAAGAGACCCAGTACTTC | CASSPPGAGPQETQYF
TRBJ2-5 | - | TRBV28 | - | TGTGCCAGCACGGATTCGACAGCGTACCTAGAAACCCAGTACTTC | CASTDSTAYLETQYF
TRBJ1-2 | - | TRBV28 | - | TGTGCCAGCAGTTTCGGCAGGGTCAACTATGGCTACACCTTC | CASSFGRVNYGYTF
TRBJ1-3 | - | TRBV7-2 | - | TGTGCCAGCAGCTTAATCGCAGGCACCCGTAACACCATATATTTT | CASSLIAGTRNTIYF
TRBJ1-1 | - | TRBV5-1 | - | TGCGCCAGCAGCCTCTCTCCGCTATCAGGGAACACTGAAGCTTTCTTT | CASSLSPLSGNTEAFF
TRBJ2-7 | - | TRBV7-9 | - | TGTGCCAGCAGCGCCCGGGCCATCGGTGGAGAGCAGTACTTC | CASSARAIGGEQYF
TRBJ1-1 | - | TRBV7-3 | - | TGTGCCAGCAGCTTTGCCCCAGGATGGAACACTGAAGCTTTCTTT | CASSFAPGWNTEAFF
TRBJ1-1 | - | TRBV7-9 | - | TGTGCCAGCGGAGTTTCATACACTGAAGCTTTCTTT | CASGVSYTEAFF
TRBJ2-3 | - | TRBV7-3 | - | TGTGCCAGCAGCTTAAATTACGGGAGCACAGATACGCAGTATTTT | CASSLNYGSTDTQYF
TRBJ1-2 | few | TRBV29-1 | TRBD1 | TGCAGCGTTGGGGCTCCGGGACAGGTTTCACTTGGCTACACCTTC | CSVGAPGQVSLGYTF
TRBJ2-3 | once | TRBV28 | TRBD2 | TGTGCCAGCAGTCCGGAACTAGCGGGAAGCACAGATACGCAGTATTTT | CASSPELAGSTDTQYF
TRBJ2-2 | - | TRBV11-2 | - | TGTGCCAGCAGCTTATGGCAGGGGCCCGGGGAGCTGTTTTTT | CASSLWQGPGELFF
TRBJ1-3 | - | TRBV2 | - | TGTGCCAGCAGTGAAGCCTCACAGCCAAACACCATATATTTT | CASSEASQPNTIYF
TRBJ2-7 | - | TRBV6-1 | - | TGTGCCAGCATTCGGGACAACTCCTACGAGCAGTACTTC | CASIRDNSYEQYF
TRBJ2-6 | - | TRBV25-1 | TRBD1 | TGTGCCAGCTCCGACAGGGGGCACTCAGGGGCCAACGTCCTGACTTTC | CASSDRGHSGANVLTF
TRBJ2-1 | - | TRBV6-5 | TRBD2 | TGTGCCAGCAGTTACTCCTGGACTAGCGGATATGAGCAGTTCTTC | CASSYSWTSGYEQFF
TRBJ1-2 | - | TRBV29-1 | - | TGCAGCGTTGATCAGGAGGGCTACACCTTC | CSVDQEGYTF
TRBJ2-3 | - | TRBV6-5 | - | TGTGCCAGCAGGGCGACTAGTGCTAGCACAGATACGCAGTATTTT | CASRATSASTDTQYF
TRBJ1-5 | - | TRBV12-1 | - | TGTGCCAGCAGCTCAGGACTGAGAAATCAGCCCCAGCATTTT | CASSSGLRNQPQHF
TRBJ2-2 | - | TRBV7-3 | TRBD2 | TGTGCCAGCAGCTTAATGAGCGGGAGAATTGCCGGGGAGCTGTTTTTT | CASSLMSGRIAGELFF
TRBJ2-1 | once | TRBV27 | - | TGTGCCAGCAGTTCAAACCCGGGATTATACAATGAGCAGTTCTTC | CASSSNPGLYNEQFF
TRBJ1-2 | - | TRBV5-1 | - | TGCGCCAGCAGACACTCCGGAGGGGCCGACTATGGCTACACCTTC | CASRHSGGADYGYTF
TRBJ2-2 | - | TRBV4-1 | TRBD2 | TGCGCCAGCAGCCCTAGACTAGCAGAGAACACCGGGGAGCTGTTTTTT | CASSPRLAENTGELFF
TRBJ1-2 | - | TRBV30 | - | TGTGCCTGGGCTTGGGGCGACCGCCCCTATGGCTACACCTTC | CAWAWGDRPYGYTF
TRBJ2-7 | - | TRBV5-1 | - | TGCGCCAGCAGTTGGCGAAGTTTCCAGGACGAGCAGTACTTC | CASSWRSFQDEQYF
TRBJ2-2 | few | TRBV18 | TRBD1 | TGTGCCAGCTCCCCGCTGCCCGCAGGGGGCCTGGGCTCTACAATTACCGGGGAGCTGTTTTTT | CASSPLPAGGLGSTITGELFF
TRBJ2-2 | - | TRBV18 | - | TGTGCCAGCTCACCACCGGGGGCGGGACACTTCACCGGGGAGCTGTTTTTT | CASSPPGAGHFTGELFF
TRBJ2-3 | - | TRBV7-9 | TRBD2 | TGTGCCAGCAGCTTAGGCTCGGTAGCGGGTCCGACAGATACGCAGTATTTT | CASSLGSVAGPTDTQYF
TRBJ2-7 | - | TRBV7-9 | TRBD1 | TGTGCCAGCAGCTACGCAGGGGGAAGAACCTACGAGCAGTACTTC | CASSYAGGRTYEQYF
TRBJ2-1 | - | TRBV7-2 | - | TGTGCCAGCAGCTTAGTCCCGGGACCGGCGTTCAATGAGCAGTTCTTC | CASSLVPGPAFNEQFF
TRBJ1-5 | - | TRBV5-6 | - | TGTGCCAGCAGCTGGAGGGGGGCTTTTAGCAATCAGCCCCAGCATTTT | CASSWRGAFSNQPQHF
TRBJ2-2 | - | TRBV4-3 | - | TGCGCCAGCAGCCAAATCGGCGACACCGGGGAGCTGTTTTTT | CASSQIGDTGELFF
TRBJ1-1 | - | TRBV27 | - | TGTGCCAGCAGCCTTACCGGGGGCACTGAAGCTTTCTTT | CASSLTGGTEAFF
TRBJ2-1 | - | TRBV9 | TRBD2 | TGTGCCAGCAGCGTAGGAGCGGGGGCATACAATGAGCAGTTCTTC | CASSVGAGAYNEQFF
TRBJ2-7 | - | TRBV6-4 | TRBD2 | TGTGCCAGCAGGGGGGGGACTAGAGGACTAAACGAGCAGTACTTC | CASRGGTRGLNEQYF
TRBJ1-2 | - | TRBV7-8 | TRBD1 | TGTGCCAGCAGCCCATACAGACAGGGCGGCTATGGCTACACCTTC | CASSPYRQGGYGYTF
TRBJ1-1 | - | TRBV4-1 | - | TGCGCCAGCAGCCAAGAAGGGCCGGTTGAAGCTTTCTTT | CASSQEGPVEAFF
TRBJ1-2 | - | TRBV7-3 | - | TGTGCCAGCAGCTTAACTTGGCAAGCGCCGGTCACCTTC | CASSLTWQAPVTF
TRBJ1-5 | few | TRBV7-9 | TRBD1 | TGTGCCAGCAGCCCGACGGGACAGCAAATCAGCCCCCAGCATTTT | CASSPTGQQISPQHF
TRBJ1-2 | - | TRBV7-2 | - | TGTGCCAGCAGCCTAAGAAATCCTAACTATGGCTACACCTTC | CASSLRNPNYGYTF
TRBJ1-2 | - | TRBV29-1 | TRBD1 | TGCAGCGTTGAAAAGGACAGGGTGAAAGGACACTATGGCTACACCTTC | CSVEKDRVKGHYGYTF
TRBJ2-2 | - | TRBV5-4 | TRBD1 | TGTGCCAGCAAATTGGACAGGGGTATTTCCGGGGAGCTGTTTTTT | CASKLDRGISGELFF
TRBJ1-1 | - | TRBV19 | TRBD1 | TGTGCCAGTAGTACCGGGACAGGGGATCAGAACACTGAAGCTTTCTTT | CASSTGTGDQNTEAFF
TRBJ2-1 | - | TRBV13 | - | TGTGCCAGCAGCCCAAAAGGGGGAACCTACAATGAGCAGTTCTTC | CASSPKGGTYNEQFF
TRBJ2-7 | - | TRBV2 | TRBD1 | TGTGCCAGCAGTGCGAGGACAGGTCTGTACGAGCAGTACTTC | CASSARTGLYEQYF
TRBJ2-2 | - | TRBV15 | - | TGTGCCACCAGCAGAGCCGGAAGAGGTAGCGGGGAGCTGTTTTTT | CATSRAGRGSGELFF